This entry lists 15 T cell receptor beta chains sequenced from one sample in a study of CD8 T cells in ankylosing spondylitis. TCRdb ran MiXCR on the 5' RACE reads and lists one entry per CDR3 protein. The sample comprises some 300,000 distinct CDR3 sequences, 20% to 25% of which are singletons, and 3.5% to 4.5% rests with the top ten. Sequences were obtained from blood, either unsorted or a sorted T cell fraction (not recorded which). These receptors originate from a female donor with ankylosing spondylitis or in good health (not recorded which).

V and J are TRBV20-1 and TRBJ2-1, with TRBD2 as a possible D gene (7 bases). Trimming removed 3 bases at V and 3 bases at J, with 12 bases between. Germline values: CDR1 DFQATT, CDR2 SNEGSKA (reference sequence). This CDR3 has 14 residues. The CDR3 spells CSARRGGLYNEQFF. CDR3 DNA sequence: TGCAGTGCTAGGAGGGGGGGCCTCTACAATGAGCAGTTCTTC.

CDR3 amino acids: CASSQDKSGLPNEQFF. The CDR3 bases are TGCGCCAGCAGCCAAGATAAAAGCGGACTTCCCAATGAGCAGTTCTTC. V usage is TRBV4-1 and J usage is TRBJ2-1; D might be TRBD2 (5 bases). The germline V and J ends were trimmed by 0 bases and 6 bases, with 15 bases remaining between them. Germline CDR1 and CDR2: MGHRA and YSYEKL. The CDR3 extends over 16 amino acids.

This clonotype showed up just a few times. The CDR3 loop reads CASSRQGGYGYTF. The CDR3 region has the DNA TGTGCCAGCAGCCGACAGGGCGGCTATGGCTACACCTTC. The V gene is TRBV3-1, the J gene TRBJ1-2; 7 positions agree with TRBD1. Per the germline V gene, CDR1 is LGHDT and CDR2 is YNNKEL (reference sequence). This CDR3 is built from 13 residues. The ends lost 4 bases at V and 4 bases at J; junction bases unmatched: 3.

This clonotype was seen a handful of times. The chain recombines TRBV25-1 with TRBJ2-3, with 8 bases fitting TRBD2. V lost 6 bases, J lost 2 bases, and 13 bases stayed unmatched. Germline CDR1 and CDR2: MGHDK and SYGVNS. This CDR3 contains 17 residues. The CDR3 protein is CASSELTGGFNTDTQYF. CDR3 nucleotide sequence: TGTGCCAGCAGCGAGCTAACGGGAGGGTTCAACACAGATACGCAGTATTTT. The full variable domain, with the rest looked up from reference TRBV25-1 and TRBJ2-3, is EADIYQTPRYLVIGTGKKITLECSQTMGHDKMYWYQQDPGMELHLIHYSYGVNSTEKGDLSSESTVSRIRTEHFPLTLESARPSHTSQYLCASSELTGGFNTDTQYFGPGTRLTVL.

This chain links TRBV20-1 with TRBJ1-4; the D gene is possibly TRBD1 (6 bases). The CDR3 covers 16 residues. CDR1 and CDR2 from the germline V gene are DFQATT and SNEGSKA (reference sequence). Trimming removed 5 bases at V and 2 bases at J, with 18 bases between. In DNA, the CDR3 is TGCAGTGCTCCCGACATAAGCCAGGGGACTAATGAAAAACTGTTTTTT. This translates into CSAPDISQGTNEKLFF.

This clonotype was seen a handful of times. The rearrangement links TRBV2 to TRBJ2-5, with a weak D call TRBD2 (5 bases). Germline V gene data show CDR1 as SNHLY and CDR2 as FYNNEI. V was cut by 0 bases and J by 1 base, with 6 bases left in between. CDR3 length: 14 residues. CDR3 nucleotide sequence: TGTGCCAGCAGTGAAGCCCGGGGCCAAGAGACCCAGTACTTC. Its protein product is CASSEARGQETQYF.

This chain connects TRBV9 to TRBJ2-7; D not certain. Germline CDR1 SGDLS, CDR2 YYNGEE. This CDR3 is 16 amino acids long. V was pared by 6 bases and J by 3 bases, with 22 bases between. The CDR3 DNA reads as TGTGCCAGCAACCTATGGTTCAGCGATCGACTCTACGAGCAGTACTTC. Amino acid sequence: CASNLWFSDRLYEQYF.

This clonotype was detected a few times. The V and J genes are TRBV6-5 and TRBJ2-7, with TRBD1 matching over 7 bases. Germline V gene data show CDR1 as MNHEY and CDR2 as SVGAGI. The CDR3 has 14 amino acids. The V segment lost 4 bases and the J segment 2 bases; nucleotides outside the gene matches: 5. As DNA, the CDR3 is TGTGCCAGCAGTTCCAGAGGGACAGCCTACGAGCAGTACTTC. Translating it yields CASSSRGTAYEQYF.

V is TRBV5-4 and J is TRBJ2-1; tentatively, D is TRBD2 (6 bases). The germline gives CDR1 SGHNT, CDR2 YYREEE (reference sequence). V was shortened by 1 base and J by 2 bases, with 7 bases between the two germline ends. The CDR3 is 14 residues long. CDR3 amino acids: CASSLQRAYNEQFF. In nucleotides, the CDR3 is TGTGCCAGCAGCTTGCAGCGGGCCTACAATGAGCAGTTCTTC.

This clonotype was counted only a few times. The chain is built from TRBV12-3 or TRBV12-4 and TRBJ2-7, with TRBD1 as a possible D gene (6 bases). Trimming stripped 5 bases from V and 7 bases from J, with 21 bases between. The CDR3 has 15 residues. The CDR3 loop is CASSVTGSWATEQYF. The CDR3 region has the DNA TGTGCCAGCAGTGTGACAGGAAGTTGGGCTACGGAGCAGTACTTC.

CDR3 DNA: TGTGCCAGCAGCCCGGCGGGTTCGGGAACGGGAAACACCATATATTTT. Protein sequence: CASSPAGSGTGNTIYF. The rearrangement links TRBV7-2 to TRBJ1-3; D remains unclear. Trimming removed 5 bases from V and 4 bases from J, with 18 bases in between. Germline assignment: CDR1 SGHTA and CDR2 FQGNSA. The CDR3 has 16 amino acids.

This clonotype was counted a few times. Written as DNA, the CDR3 is TGTGCCAGCAGTTGGGGGCCTGCCTGGGGGGACAATGAGCAGTTCTTC. Amino acids: CASSWGPAWGDNEQFF. J is TRBJ2-1 and V is TRBV6-5, with D tentatively TRBD1 or TRBD2 (6 bases each). The V and J ends lost 4 bases and 5 bases respectively, with 18 bases between them. CDR1 and CDR2 from the germline V gene are MNHEY and SVGAGI. CDR3 length: 16 amino acids.

This clonotype has only one observation. The V gene is TRBV7-6, the J gene TRBJ2-5; perhaps D is TRBD1 or TRBD2 (5 bases each). The CDR3 covers 15 residues. Trimming took off 5 bases at V and 3 bases at J, with 16 bases between the two ends. Per germline, CDR1 SGHVS and CDR2 FNYEAQ. DNA for the CDR3: TGTGCCAGCAGCGGAGGAGCTGACAGAGAAGAGACCCAGTACTTC. Amino acid sequence: CASSGGADREETQYF.

The chain employs TRBV5-5 and TRBJ2-5; D gene uncertain. The CDR3 sequence is 13 residues long. The germline gives CDR1 SGHKS, CDR2 YYEKEE (reference sequence). The ends were cut back, 4 bases at V and 4 bases at J, with 11 bases in the middle. The CDR3 protein is CASSQSTRETQYF. The CDR3 DNA follows: TGTGCCAGCAGCCAATCCACCAGAGAGACCCAGTACTTC.

This chain uses TRBV10-3 with TRBJ2-1; D may be TRBD2 (8 bases). V was clipped by 6 bases and J by 2 bases, with 17 bases between them. CDR3 length: 16 residues. Germline V gene lookup returns CDR1 ENHRY and CDR2 SYGVKD. Here the CDR3 reads CAISRGGLDAYNEQFF. CDR3 bases: TGTGCCATCAGCAGGGGGGGACTAGACGCCTACAATGAGCAGTTCTTC.